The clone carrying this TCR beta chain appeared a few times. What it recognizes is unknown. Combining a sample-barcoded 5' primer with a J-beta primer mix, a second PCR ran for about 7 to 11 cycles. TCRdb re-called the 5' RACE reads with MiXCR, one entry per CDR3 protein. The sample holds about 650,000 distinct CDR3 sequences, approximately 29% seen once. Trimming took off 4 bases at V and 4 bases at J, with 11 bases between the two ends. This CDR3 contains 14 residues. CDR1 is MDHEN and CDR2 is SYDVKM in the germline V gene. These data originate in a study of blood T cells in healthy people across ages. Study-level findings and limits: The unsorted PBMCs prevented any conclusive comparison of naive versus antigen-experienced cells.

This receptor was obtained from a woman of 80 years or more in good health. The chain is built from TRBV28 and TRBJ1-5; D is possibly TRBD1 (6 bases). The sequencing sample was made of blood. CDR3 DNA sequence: TGTGCCAGCAGTTATGGACAGAAGAATCAGCCCCAGCATTTT. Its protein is CASSYGQKNQPQHF.